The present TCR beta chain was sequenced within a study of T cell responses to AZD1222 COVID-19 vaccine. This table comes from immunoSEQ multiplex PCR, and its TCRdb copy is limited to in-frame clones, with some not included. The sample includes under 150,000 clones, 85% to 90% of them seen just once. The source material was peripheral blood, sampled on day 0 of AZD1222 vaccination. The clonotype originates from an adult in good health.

The CDR3 spells CASSHLEADEQFF. CDR3 nucleotides: TGTGCCAGCAGCCACTTAGAGGCAGATGAGCAGTTCTTC. The V gene is TRBV12-3 or TRBV12-4, the J gene TRBJ2-1; D is ambiguous. The ends were cut back, 6 bases at V and 8 bases at J, with 14 bases in the middle. This CDR3 has 13 residues.